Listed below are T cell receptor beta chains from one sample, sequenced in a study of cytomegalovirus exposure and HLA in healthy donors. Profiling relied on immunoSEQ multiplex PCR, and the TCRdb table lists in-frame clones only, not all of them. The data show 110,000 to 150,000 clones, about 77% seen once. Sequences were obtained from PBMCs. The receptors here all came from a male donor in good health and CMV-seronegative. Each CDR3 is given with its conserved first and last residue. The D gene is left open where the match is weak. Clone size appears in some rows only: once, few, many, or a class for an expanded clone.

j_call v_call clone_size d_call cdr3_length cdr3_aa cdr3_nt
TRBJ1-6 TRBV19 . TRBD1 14 CASSRTGAFSPLHF TGTGCCAGTAGTAGGACAGGGGCTTTTTCACCCCTCCACTTT
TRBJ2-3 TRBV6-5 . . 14 CASSSSVRTDTQYF TGTGCCAGCAGTTCTAGCGTGAGGACAGATACGCAGTATTTT
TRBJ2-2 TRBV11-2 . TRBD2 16 CASSPRLAGGPGELFF TGTGCCAGCAGCCCCCGACTAGCGGGGGGCCCCGGGGAGCTGTTTTTT
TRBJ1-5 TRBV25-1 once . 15 CASSDGRVGNQPQHF TGTGCCAGCAGTGATGGGAGGGTCGGCAATCAGCCCCAGCATTTT
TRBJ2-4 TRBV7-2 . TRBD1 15 CASSSLDRGPYIQYF TGTGCCAGCAGCTCCCTTGACAGGGGCCCATACATTCAGTACTTC
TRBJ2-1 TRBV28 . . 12 CASSRTNNEQFF TGTGCCAGCAGTCGGACTAACAATGAGCAGTTCTTC
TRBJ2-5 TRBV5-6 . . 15 CASGPAWGDQETQYF TGTGCCAGCGGGCCGGCCTGGGGCGACCAAGAGACCCAGTACTTC
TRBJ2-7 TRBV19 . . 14 CASSIPDSPYEQYF TGTGCCAGTAGTATCCCCGACAGCCCCTACGAGCAGTACTTC
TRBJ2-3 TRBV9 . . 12 CASSVGAYTQYF TGTGCCAGCAGCGTAGGGGCTTATACGCAGTATTTT
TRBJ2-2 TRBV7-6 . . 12 CASSFRTGELFF TGTGCCAGCAGCTTCCGTACCGGGGAGCTGTTTTTT
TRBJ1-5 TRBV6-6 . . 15 CASSRVMHSNQPQHF TGTGCCAGCAGTCGAGTTATGCATAGCAATCAGCCCCAGCATTTT